Listed here are 20 T cell receptor beta chains from one sample, sequenced in a study of siplizumab effects on memory and regulatory T cells (dated by TCRdb to the late 2010s). Receptor libraries were prepared by the immunoSEQ multiplex PCR assay. The source is immuneACCESS, and TCRdb retained only in-frame sequences with V and J called. Part of the clones is not carried over; for the studies checked, unresolved V genes explain less than half of this, and the remainder is unexplained. For this sample there are just over 8,500 clones; 60% to 80% appear just once. Of the sample, about two thirds falls within the top ten clones. Sequences were obtained from effector memory CD8+ T cells sorted from blood. This specimen's cell subset or site label, interpreted: unstimulated CD8+ effector memory T cells. All receptors derive from a human donor in good health.

The V gene is TRBV19, the J gene TRBJ2-7, with 7 bases matching TRBD1. Germline V CDR1 and CDR2: LNHDA, SQIVND (reference sequence). The J segment lost 2 bases and the V segment lost 5 bases, leaving 6 bases of the junction unmatched. CDR3 length equals 14 residues. DNA for the CDR3: TGTGCCAGTAGTGGACAGGCAGTTCCCTACGAGCAGTACTTC. This codes for CASSGQAVPYEQYF.

This clone has a handful of counts. The J gene is TRBJ2-3, the V gene TRBV7-9, with 8 bases matching TRBD2. The V gene end was trimmed by 8 bases and the J gene end by 1 base; junction bases not matched to a gene: 8. CDR3 size: 15 residues. From germline, CDR1 is SEHNR and CDR2 FQNEAQ (reference sequence). The CDR3 DNA is TGTGCCAGCGAGACTACTAGCGGCCGCACAGATACGCAGTATTTT. Its protein product is CASETTSGRTDTQYF.

The chain combines TRBV10-3 with TRBJ2-2; 14 positions match TRBD2. Trimming removed 3 bases from V and 6 bases from J; junction bases left unmatched: 3. CDR3 size: 16 residues. Per the germline V gene, CDR1 is ENHRY and CDR2 is SYGVKD. DNA for the CDR3: TGTGCCATCAGTGACCGACTAGCGGGAGGGGCCGGGGAGCTGTTTTTT. This translates into CAISDRLAGGAGELFF.

This clone was observed once. The rearrangement uses TRBV19 and TRBJ2-1; 10 bases agree with TRBD1. Germline lookup yields CDR1 LNHDA and CDR2 SQIVND (reference sequence). This CDR3 has 15 residues. V was pared by 3 bases and J by 10 bases, with 9 bases of the junction left unmatched. As DNA, the CDR3 is TGTGCCAGTAGTATTTCGGGGACAGGGGCGAGGGAGCAGTTCTTC. It is translated as CASSISGTGAREQFF.

The CDR3 spells CASSLANLGFNKETQYF. DNA of the CDR3: TGTGCCAGCAGCTTGGCAAATCTAGGATTCAATAAAGAGACCCAGTACTTC. The chain recombines TRBV5-6 with TRBJ2-5; no definite D call. V shed 0 bases and J shed 3 bases, with 18 bases lying between them. The CDR3 runs 17 residues. From germline, CDR1 is SGHDT and CDR2 YYEEEE.

The V and J genes are TRBV2 and TRBJ2-1, with 8 bases that match TRBD2. CDR3 length equals 15 residues. Germline loops: CDR1 SNHLY, CDR2 FYNNEI. V gave up 2 bases and J gave up 8 bases; unmatched junction bases: 8. The CDR3 nucleotides are TGTGCCAGCAGTGAAACTAGCGGAATGATGGATGAGCAGTTCTTC. The encoded protein is CASSETSGMMDEQFF.

This chain links TRBV7-3 with TRBJ2-3; D might be TRBD1 (6 bases). The CDR3 is 15 residues long. With 4 bases removed from V and 4 bases from J, the gap between germline ends came to 15 bases. Per the germline V gene, CDR1 is SGHTA and CDR2 is FQGTGA. In nucleotides, the CDR3 is TGTGCCAGCAGCTCTACGGGACACGTCGCAGATACGCAGTATTTT. This sequence encodes CASSSTGHVADTQYF.

In this sample, this clone turned up once. The chain has TRBV6-1 and TRBJ2-1; 11 bases match TRBD2. Germline V lookup: CDR1 MNHNS, CDR2 SASEGT. The CDR3 is 15 residues long. V was clipped by 8 bases and J by 1 base; unmatched bases: 4. Here the CDR3 DNA reads TGTGCCAGCGCTCCTAGCGGGGGGTCCTACAATGAGCAGTTCTTC. This codes for CASAPSGGSYNEQFF.

The chain recombines TRBV12-5 with TRBJ1-4; TRBD1 is a possible D gene (5 bases). With 1 base removed from V and 3 bases from J, the gap between germline ends came to 15 bases. The germline gives CDR1 LGHNT, CDR2 FRNRAP. CDR3 length: 17 residues. The CDR3 sequence is CASGLATDGGPNEKLFF. For the CDR3, the DNA is TGTGCTAGTGGTTTGGCCACCGACGGGGGACCTAATGAAAAACTGTTTTTT.

Only a few counts were recorded for this clone. V is TRBV7-2 and J is TRBJ2-2; TRBD2 might be the D (6 bases). Trimming pared 5 bases from V and 2 bases from J, leaving 9 bases between. There are 14 residues in the CDR3. Germline CDR1 and CDR2: SGHTA and FQGNSA. CDR3 loop: CASSLSGNTGELFF. Written as DNA, the CDR3 is TGTGCCAGCAGCCTTAGCGGTAACACCGGGGAGCTGTTTTTT.

This clone is a singleton in its sample. This chain uses TRBV13 with TRBJ2-1, with no clear D. CDR3 length: 12 residues. Trimming took off 4 bases at V and 7 bases at J, with 8 bases between the two ends. CDR1 and CDR2 from the germline V gene are PRHDT and FYEKMQ (reference sequence). DNA of the CDR3: TGTGCCAGCAGCTACAAGTTAAATGAGCAGTTCTTC. It translates to CASSYKLNEQFF. Full variable domain (rest looked up from reference TRBV13 and TRBJ2-1): AAGVIQSPRHLIKEKRETATLKCYPIPRHDTVYWYQQGPGQDPQFLISFYEKMQSDKGSIPDRFSAQQFSDYHSELNMSSLELGDSALYFCASSYKLNEQFFGPGTRLTVL.

This clone turned up a few times. This sequence joins TRBV6-5 and TRBJ2-3, with 9 bases matching TRBD2. J gave up 0 bases and V 3 bases, and 1 base lay outside the gene matches. CDR3 length: 15 amino acids. The V gene's germline CDR1 is MNHEY and CDR2 SVGAGI. CDR3 residues: CASSYTSGSTDTQYF. DNA of the CDR3: TGTGCCAGCAGTTATACTAGCGGGAGCACAGATACGCAGTATTTT.

The rearrangement uses TRBV4-1 and TRBJ2-7; D gene uncertain. The CDR3 is 13 amino acids. Between the trimmed V and J ends, which lost 5 bases and 4 bases, there was a span of 12 bases. Germline assignment: CDR1 MGHRA and CDR2 YSYEKL. In nucleotides, the CDR3 is TGCGCCAGCAGCGAACTCTCCAATTACGAGCAGTACTTC. Translated, it gives CASSELSNYEQYF.

CDR3 amino acids: CASRILAGGPETQYF. For the CDR3, the DNA is TGTGCCAGCAGAATACTAGCGGGAGGGCCAGAGACCCAGTACTTC. The rearrangement uses TRBV6-1 and TRBJ2-5; 13 bases match TRBD2. CDR1 MNHNS and CDR2 SASEGT come from the germline V gene. This CDR3 region has 15 residues. Trimming cost V 6 bases and J 4 bases; bases outside gene matches: 5.

V and J are TRBV7-9 and TRBJ2-5; D may be TRBD2 (7 bases). CDR1 and CDR2 from the germline V gene are SEHNR and FQNEAQ (reference sequence). The CDR3 loop spans 15 amino acids. Trimming pared 0 bases from V and 5 bases from J, leaving 13 bases between. The CDR3 DNA reads TGTGCCAGCAGCTTAGCGGGGGGGCCGTCGGAGACCCAGTACTTC. This encodes CASSLAGGPSETQYF.

This clone was found a few times. The rearrangement uses TRBV5-4 and TRBJ2-7; the match to TRBD2 covers 9 bases. The CDR3 spans 16 residues. Germline trimming cut 4 bases from V and 0 bases from J; bases unmatched to any gene: 8. The germline CDR1 and CDR2 sequences are SGHNT and YYREEE (reference sequence). The CDR3 DNA follows: TGTGCCAGCAGCCAAGAGGCTAGCGGGGCCTCCTACGAGCAGTACTTC. Its translation: CASSQEASGASYEQYF.

Relative to its sample, this clone is medium-sized. The chain has TRBV5-4 and TRBJ2-7; D perhaps matches TRBD2 (5 bases). CDR1 SGHNT and CDR2 YYREEE come from the germline V gene (reference sequence). V gave up 4 bases and J gave up 1 base, with 12 bases separating them. The CDR3 length is 14 residues. CDR3 loop: CASSLIGESYEQYF. In DNA, the CDR3 is TGTGCCAGCAGCCTCATCGGGGAATCCTACGAGCAGTACTTC. Full variable domain (outside the CDR3, taken from reference TRBV5-4 and TRBJ2-7): ETGVTQSPTHLIKTRGQQVTLRCSSQSGHNTVSWYQQALGQGPQFIFQYYREEENGRGNFPPRFSGLQFPNYSSELNVNALELDDSALYLCASSLIGESYEQYFGPGTRLTVT.

The chain carries TRBV7-9 and TRBJ2-7, with D hard to call. V was pared by 4 bases and J by 6 bases, with 19 bases between. The CDR3 length is 15 residues. In germline, CDR1 is SEHNR, CDR2 FQNEAQ (reference sequence). In nucleotides, the CDR3 is TGTGCCAGCAGCTCACCGGACCTCCAGGTTAGCGAGCAGTACTTC. The encoded protein is CASSSPDLQVSEQYF. Drawing the rest from reference TRBV7-9 and TRBJ2-7, the complete variable domain is DTGVSQNPRHKITKRGQNVTFRCDPISEHNRLYWYRQTLGQGPEFLTYFQNEAQLEKSRLLSDRFSAERPKGSFSTLEIQRTEQGDSAMYLCASSSPDLQVSEQYFGPGTRLTVT.

This chain joins TRBV7-8 and TRBJ2-1, with TRBD2 identical over 8 bases. The trim removed 2 bases at V and 5 bases at J, leaving 5 bases unmatched. Germline V gives CDR1 SGHVS, CDR2 FQNEAQ. The CDR3 spans 15 residues. The CDR3 loop reads CASSLTLAANNEQFF. The CDR3 nucleotides read TGTGCCAGCAGCTTAACACTAGCGGCAAACAATGAGCAGTTCTTC.

The chain joins TRBV6-1 to TRBJ1-2; 8 bases align to TRBD1. The CDR3 is 14 residues long. J lost 5 bases, V lost 6 bases, and 8 bases had no gene match. The germline CDR1 and CDR2 sequences are MNHNS and SASEGT. CDR3 sequence reads: CASRSGTGGYGYTF. The CDR3 DNA is TGTGCCAGCAGATCGGGGACAGGAGGTTATGGCTACACCTTC.